The clone carrying this T cell receptor (beta chain) was seen repeatedly, ten times or more. Unique-molecular-identifier-tagged TCR beta cDNA libraries were used. TCRdb re-called the PCR reads through MiXCR, storing one row per CDR3 protein. In the table there are about 200,000 distinct CDR3 sequences, around 29% of which are singletons. The sample comes from a study of post-analysis software for immune sequencing data. This sequence originates from a girl aged 2 to 17 with multiple sclerosis. The sequenced sample consisted of blood.

The DNA of the CDR3 is TGTGCCAGCAGTTTAGCGGGAGCCGCCGGTGAGCAGTTCTTC. Its protein is CASSLAGAAGEQFF. V usage is TRBV6-5 and J usage is TRBJ2-1; 9 bases are a match to TRBD2. The J segment lost 9 bases and the V segment lost 4 bases, leaving 7 bases of the junction unmatched. Germline CDR1 reads MNHEY; CDR2 reads SVGAGI. The CDR3 has 14 residues.